This TCR beta chain was profiled in a study of blood T cell repertoires in COVID-19. Turning to the study itself: COVID-19 samples from acute and convalescent phases originated in the United States, Italy and Spain. The analysed material was cDNA or gDNA that came from T cells, B-cell-depleted T cells, or PBMCs.

V shed 4 bases, J shed 4 bases, and the junction held 3 bases outside the gene matches. The CDR3 has 14 residues. The germline V gene encodes CDR1 SGHDN and CDR2 FVKESK. In the original analysis: Reference gene primers were amplified, and this amplification served to estimate nucleated cell counts. Assay: immunoSEQ multiplex PCR; the TCRdb copy retains only in-frame clones and omits some. The V and J calls and the clone size are those of that table, but D and trimming were determined from the DNA. Of 150,000 to 200,000 clones listed, around 72% are singletons. This clone was seen a handful of times. The sample consisted of peripheral blood. The chain is built from TRBV14 and TRBJ2-7, with 11 bases matching TRBD1. The sequence came from a woman at least 80 years old with acute or convalescent COVID-19. The CDR3: CASSRGQGAYEQYF. In nucleotides, the CDR3 is TGTGCCAGCAGCCGAGGACAGGGGGCGTACGAGCAGTACTTC.